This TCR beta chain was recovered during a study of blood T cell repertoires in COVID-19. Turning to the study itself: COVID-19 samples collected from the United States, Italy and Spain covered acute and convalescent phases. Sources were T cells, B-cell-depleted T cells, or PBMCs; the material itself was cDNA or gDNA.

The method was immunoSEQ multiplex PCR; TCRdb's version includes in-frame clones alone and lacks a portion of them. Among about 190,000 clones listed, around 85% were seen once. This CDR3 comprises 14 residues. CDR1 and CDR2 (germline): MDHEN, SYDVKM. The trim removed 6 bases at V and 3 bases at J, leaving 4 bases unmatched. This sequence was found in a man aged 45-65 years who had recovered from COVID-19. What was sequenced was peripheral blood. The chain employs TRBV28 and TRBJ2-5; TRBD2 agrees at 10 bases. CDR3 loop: CASRVLAGEETQYF. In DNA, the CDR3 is TGTGCCAGCAGGGTCCTAGCGGGAGAAGAGACCCAGTACTTC.